Listed below are T cell receptor beta chains from one sample, sequenced in a study of T-cell reconstitution after alpha-beta-depleted transplantation in children. TCRdb reprocessed the PCR reads via MiXCR and lists one record per CDR3 protein. The sample has 330,000 or so distinct CDR3 sequences, about 9.3% seen once. The sample consisted of PBMCs from the stem cell graft donor, taken from the stem cell graft. The receptors here all came from a human donor who donated a stem cell graft to a child with acute lymphoblastic leukemia. Both conserved end residues are part of each CDR3. A D gene is named only where the DNA matches it firmly. Clone size is given for some rows only: seen once, a few or many times, or a class if the clone is expanded.

-	TRBD1	TRBV7-2	TRBJ2-7	CASRMDRLHSYEQYF	TGTGCCAGCAGGATGGACAGGTTACACTCCTACGAGCAGTACTTC
few	-	TRBV5-1	TRBJ2-3	CASSLLSGGTDTQYF	TGCGCCAGCAGCTTATTGTCCGGGGGCACAGATACGCAGTATTTT
-	-	TRBV4-2	TRBJ1-1	CASSQVQGYTEAFF	TGTGCCAGCAGCCAAGTACAGGGCTACACTGAAGCTTTCTTT
-	-	TRBV7-9	TRBJ2-4	CASSPTPSNIQYF	TGTGCCAGCAGCCCCACCCCCAGCAACATTCAGTACTTC
many	TRBD2	TRBV11-2	TRBJ2-3	CASSLSGTSGRRYTQYF	TGTGCCAGCAGCCTATCCGGGACTAGCGGCCGGCGGTATACGCAGTATTTT
many	-	TRBV28	TRBJ2-1	CASSRGDLSYNEQFF	TGTGCCAGCAGTAGGGGGGACCTTTCCTACAATGAGCAGTTCTTC
few	-	TRBV7-2	TRBJ2-3	CASSEGSSTDTQYF	TGTGCCAGCAGCGAGGGGTCGAGCACAGATACGCAGTATTTT
-	-	TRBV20-1	TRBJ1-1	CSAPPLFTGKGWNTEAFF	TGCAGTGCTCCACCCCTCTTCACAGGGAAGGGATGGAACACTGAAGCTTTCTTT
many	-	TRBV29-1	TRBJ1-3	CSVEDGDSGNTIYF	TGCAGCGTCGAGGACGGCGACTCTGGAAACACCATATATTTT
-	TRBD2	TRBV20-1	TRBJ2-1	CSASSGRGSYNEQFF	TGCAGTGCTAGTAGCGGGAGAGGGTCCTACAATGAGCAGTTCTTC
-	-	TRBV7-2	TRBJ2-2	CASSFGVGWDTGELFF	TGTGCCAGCAGCTTCGGTGTGGGGTGGGACACCGGGGAGCTGTTTTTT
many	TRBD2	TRBV7-9	TRBJ2-5	CASSLTSGSFQETQYF	TGTGCCAGCAGCTTAACTAGCGGGAGCTTCCAAGAGACCCAGTACTTC
-	-	TRBV27	TRBJ2-1	CASRDWGNNEQFF	TGTGCCAGCAGGGACTGGGGGAACAATGAGCAGTTCTTC
-	TRBD1	TRBV7-3	TRBJ2-1	CASSLAIGTGGMDEQFF	TGTGCCAGCAGCTTAGCGATCGGGACAGGGGGCATGGATGAGCAGTTCTTC
-	-	TRBV5-1	TRBJ2-5	CASSLMGLEGVGETQYF	TGCGCCAGCAGCTTAATGGGACTGGAGGGAGTGGGAGAGACCCAGTACTTC
few	-	TRBV7-2	TRBJ1-4	CASSLQGSHNEKLFF	TGTGCCAGCAGCTTACAGGGGAGTCATAATGAAAAACTGTTTTTT
few	-	TRBV27	TRBJ1-1	CASSLLHQSPEAFF	TGTGCCAGCAGTTTACTCCACCAGTCCCCTGAAGCTTTCTTT
-	-	TRBV28	TRBJ1-2	CASVNTDNYGYTF	TGTGCCAGCGTAAATACGGATAACTATGGCTACACCTTC
-	-	TRBV7-9	TRBJ1-2	CASSLGPSGYTF	TGTGCCAGCAGCTTAGGACCCTCCGGCTACACCTTC
few	-	TRBV5-1	TRBJ2-7	CASSRGAPYEQYF	TGCGCCAGCAGCCGAGGGGCTCCGTACGAGCAGTACTTC